This TCR beta chain was obtained from a study of T cells in localized non-small cell lung cancer. The method was immunoSEQ multiplex PCR; TCRdb's version includes in-frame clones alone and lacks a portion of them. The table lists roughly 48,000 clones, 70% to 85% of them singletons, with approximately 16% in the top ten. Study results and caveats: Longer survival (overall) was linked to higher T cell density in blood. Uninvolved neighboring lung showed the greatest T cell clonality, exceeding tumor. As only one tumor region underwent sequencing, heterogeneity remains possible.

For this clone: Its target is not known.

Specimen: peripheral blood, collected before any cancer treatment. The sequence was collected from a man between 40 and 70 years old with stage I squamous cell lung carcinoma.

DNA for the CDR3: TGTGCCTGGAGGGCCCAGGGGGGTATTCAGCCCCAGCATTTT. Its protein is CAWRAQGGIQPQHF. This chain joins TRBV30 and TRBJ1-5; 7 positions agree with TRBD1. Germline V gives CDR1 GTSNPN, CDR2 SVGIG (reference sequence). The CDR3 loop spans 14 amino acids. With V trimmed by 3 bases and J by 6 bases, 8 bases remained unmatched. The variable domain in full, with the rest retrieved from reference TRBV30 and TRBJ1-5, is SQTIHQWPATLVQPVGSPLSLECTVEGTSNPNLYWYRQAAGRGLQLLFYSVGIGQISSEVPQNLSASRPQDRQFILSSKKLLLSDSGFYLCAWRAQGGIQPQHFGDGTRLSIL.